This TCR beta chain was recovered during a study of molecular identifiers for immune sequencing clone quantification. The authors sorted naive CD8 T cells as CD8+CD4-CCR7+CD45RA+. This clonotype has more than one count but fewer than ten. CDR3 length: 15 amino acids. With 5 bases clipped from V and 5 bases from J, the junction kept 7 bases outside the gene matches. Looked up from germline, CDR1 is SEHNR and CDR2 is FQNEAQ (reference sequence). TCRdb reanalysed the PCR reads using MiXCR and keeps one entry per CDR3 protein. The repertoire holds approximately 550,000 distinct CDR3 sequences, with about 25% as singletons.

J is TRBJ2-5 and V is TRBV7-9; 11 nucleotides agree with TRBD2. The sample comprised naive CD8+ T cells from blood, with Jurkat cell RNA spiked in. Subset specified: FACS-sorted CD8+CD4-CCR7+CD45RA+ naive T cells. The clonotype comes from a human donor in good health. Some libraries in this study had Jurkat cell RNA spiked in. CDR3 coding DNA: TGTGCCAGCAGCCCGACTAGCGGGGTTGCGGAGACCCAGTACTTC. It codes for CASSPTSGVAETQYF.